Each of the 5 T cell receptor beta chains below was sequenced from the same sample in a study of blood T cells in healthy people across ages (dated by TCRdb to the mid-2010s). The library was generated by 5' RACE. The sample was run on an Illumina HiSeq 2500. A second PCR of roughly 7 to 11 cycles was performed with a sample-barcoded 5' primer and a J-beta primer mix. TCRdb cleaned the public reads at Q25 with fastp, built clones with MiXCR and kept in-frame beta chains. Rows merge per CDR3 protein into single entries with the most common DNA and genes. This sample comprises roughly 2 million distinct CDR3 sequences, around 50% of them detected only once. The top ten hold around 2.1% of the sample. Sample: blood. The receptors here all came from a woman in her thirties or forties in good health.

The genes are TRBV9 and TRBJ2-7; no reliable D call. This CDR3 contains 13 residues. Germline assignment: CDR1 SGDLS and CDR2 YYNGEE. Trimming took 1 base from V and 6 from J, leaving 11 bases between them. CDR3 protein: CASSVPPGIEQYF. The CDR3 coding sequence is TGTGCCAGCAGCGTACCACCGGGCATCGAGCAGTACTTC.

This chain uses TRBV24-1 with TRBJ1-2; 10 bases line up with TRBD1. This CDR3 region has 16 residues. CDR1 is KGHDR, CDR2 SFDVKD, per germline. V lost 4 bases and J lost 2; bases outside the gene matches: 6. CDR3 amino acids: CATSEGTGAGNYGYTF. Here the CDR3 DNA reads TGTGCCACCAGTGAAGGGACAGGGGCGGGGAACTATGGCTACACCTTC.

The CDR3 DNA reads as TGTGCCAGTATGGAAACAGGGCACAGCTATGGCTACACCTTC. It is translated as CASMETGHSYGYTF. The V and J genes are TRBV6-5 and TRBJ1-2; weak D call: TRBD1 (6 bases). The CDR3 runs 14 residues. Germline V gene sequence: CDR1 MNHEY, CDR2 SVGAGI. V lost 9 bases and J lost 4, with 18 bases in between.

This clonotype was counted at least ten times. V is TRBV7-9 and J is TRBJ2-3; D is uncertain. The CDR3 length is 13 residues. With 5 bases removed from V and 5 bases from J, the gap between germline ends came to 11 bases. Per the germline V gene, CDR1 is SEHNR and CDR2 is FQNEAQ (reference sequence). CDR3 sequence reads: CASSPSGEDTQYF. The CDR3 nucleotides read TGTGCCAGCAGCCCATCGGGCGAAGATACGCAGTATTTT.

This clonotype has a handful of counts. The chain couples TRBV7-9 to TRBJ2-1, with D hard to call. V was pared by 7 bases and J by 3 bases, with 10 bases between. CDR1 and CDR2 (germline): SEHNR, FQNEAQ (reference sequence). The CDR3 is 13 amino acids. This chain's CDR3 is CASTPQNYNEQFF. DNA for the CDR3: TGTGCCAGCACCCCGCAAAACTACAATGAGCAGTTCTTC.